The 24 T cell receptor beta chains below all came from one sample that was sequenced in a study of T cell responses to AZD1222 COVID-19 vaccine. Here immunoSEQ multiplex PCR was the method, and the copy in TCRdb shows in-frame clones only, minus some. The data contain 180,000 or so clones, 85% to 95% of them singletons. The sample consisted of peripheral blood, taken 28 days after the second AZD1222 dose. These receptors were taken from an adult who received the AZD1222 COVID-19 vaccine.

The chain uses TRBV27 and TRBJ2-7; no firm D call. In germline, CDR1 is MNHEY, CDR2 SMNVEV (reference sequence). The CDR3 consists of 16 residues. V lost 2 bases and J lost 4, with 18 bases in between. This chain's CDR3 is CASSLSPRASIYEQYF. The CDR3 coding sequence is TGTGCCAGCAGTTTAAGCCCTCGGGCGTCCATATACGAGCAGTACTTC.

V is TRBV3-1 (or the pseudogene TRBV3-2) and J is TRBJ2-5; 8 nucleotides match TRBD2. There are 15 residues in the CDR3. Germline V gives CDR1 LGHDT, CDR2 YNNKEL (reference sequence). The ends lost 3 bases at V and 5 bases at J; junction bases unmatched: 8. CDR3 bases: TGTGCCAGCAGCCAGGATAGCGGGGCGGGGGAGACCCAGTACTTC. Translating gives CASSQDSGAGETQYF.

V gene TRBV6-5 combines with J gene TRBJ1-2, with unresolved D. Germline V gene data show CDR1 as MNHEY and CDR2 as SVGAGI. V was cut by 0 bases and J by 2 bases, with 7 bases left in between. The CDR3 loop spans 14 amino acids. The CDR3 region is CASSYSARNYGYTF. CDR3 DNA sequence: TGTGCCAGCAGTTACTCGGCCAGGAACTATGGCTACACCTTC.

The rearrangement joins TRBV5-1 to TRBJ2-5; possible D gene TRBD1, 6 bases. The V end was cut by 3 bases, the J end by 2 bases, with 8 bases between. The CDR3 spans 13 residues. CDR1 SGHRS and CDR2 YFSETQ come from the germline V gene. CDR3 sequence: CASSWDIQETQYF. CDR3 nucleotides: TGCGCCAGCAGCTGGGACATTCAAGAGACCCAGTACTTC.

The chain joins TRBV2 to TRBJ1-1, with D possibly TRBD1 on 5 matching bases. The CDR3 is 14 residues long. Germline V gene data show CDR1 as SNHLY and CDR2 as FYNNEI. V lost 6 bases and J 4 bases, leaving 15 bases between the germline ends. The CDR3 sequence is CASRLQDEVTEAFF. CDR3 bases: TGTGCCAGCAGACTACAGGATGAGGTCACTGAAGCTTTCTTT.

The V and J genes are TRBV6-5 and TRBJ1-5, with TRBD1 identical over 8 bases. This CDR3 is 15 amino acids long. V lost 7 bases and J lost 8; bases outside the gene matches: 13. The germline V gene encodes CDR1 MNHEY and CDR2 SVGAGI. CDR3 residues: CASITGGLIREPQHF. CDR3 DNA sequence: TGTGCCAGCATTACAGGGGGATTAATAAGGGAGCCCCAGCATTTT.

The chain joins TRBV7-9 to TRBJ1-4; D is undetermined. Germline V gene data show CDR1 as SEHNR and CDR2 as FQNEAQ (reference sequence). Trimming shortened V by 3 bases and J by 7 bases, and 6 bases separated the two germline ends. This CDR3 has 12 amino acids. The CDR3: CASSLKVEKLFF. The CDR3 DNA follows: TGTGCCAGCAGCTTGAAAGTTGAAAAACTGTTTTTT.

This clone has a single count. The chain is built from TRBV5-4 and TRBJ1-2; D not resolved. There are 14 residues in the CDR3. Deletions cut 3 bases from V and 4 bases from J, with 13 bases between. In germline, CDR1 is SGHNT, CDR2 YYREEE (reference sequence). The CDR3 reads CASSYHTELYGYTF. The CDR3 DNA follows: TGTGCCAGCAGCTATCATACAGAGCTCTATGGCTACACCTTC.

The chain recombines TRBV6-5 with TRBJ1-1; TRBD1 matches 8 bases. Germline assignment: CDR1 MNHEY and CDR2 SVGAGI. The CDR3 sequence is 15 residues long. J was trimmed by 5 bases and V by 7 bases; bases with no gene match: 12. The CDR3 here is CASKPPQGAFTEAFF. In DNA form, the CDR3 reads TGTGCCAGCAAACCCCCTCAGGGGGCTTTTACTGAAGCTTTCTTT.

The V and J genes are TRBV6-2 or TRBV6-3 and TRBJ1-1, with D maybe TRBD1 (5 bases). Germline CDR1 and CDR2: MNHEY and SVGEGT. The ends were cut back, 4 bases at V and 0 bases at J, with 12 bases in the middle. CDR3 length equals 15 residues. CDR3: CASSFRQIMNTEAFF. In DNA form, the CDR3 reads TGTGCCAGCAGTTTCCGACAGATAATGAACACTGAAGCTTTCTTT.

CDR3 region: CASSTTLGTEAFF. The CDR3 nucleotides read TGTGCCAGTAGCACTACTCTTGGCACTGAAGCTTTCTTT. The J gene is TRBJ1-1, the V gene TRBV19; D is uncertain. This CDR3 has 13 amino acids. Germline CDR1 is LNHDA and CDR2 is SQIVND (reference sequence). With 6 bases removed from V and 4 bases from J, the gap between germline ends came to 12 bases.

The CDR3 region has the DNA TGTGCCAGCAGGGGGACAGGGTGGAATGAGCAGTTCTTC. It encodes CASRGTGWNEQFF. The rearrangement joins TRBV2 to TRBJ2-1; 9 bases fit TRBD1. The CDR3 has 13 residues. J gave up 7 bases and V 6 bases, and 4 bases lay outside the gene matches. Per the germline V gene, CDR1 is SNHLY and CDR2 is FYNNEI. The whole variable domain, remainder taken from reference TRBV2 and TRBJ2-1, is EPEVTQTPSHQVTQMGQEVILRCVPISNHLYFYWYRQILGQKVEFLVSFYNNEISEKSEIFDDQFSVERPDGSNFTLKIRSTKLEDSAMYFCASRGTGWNEQFFGPGTRLTVL.

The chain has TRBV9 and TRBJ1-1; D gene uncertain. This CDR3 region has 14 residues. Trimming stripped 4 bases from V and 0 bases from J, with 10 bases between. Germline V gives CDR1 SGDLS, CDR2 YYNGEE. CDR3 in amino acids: CASSPHLVNTEAFF. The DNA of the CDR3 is TGTGCCAGCAGCCCTCACCTAGTGAACACTGAAGCTTTCTTT.

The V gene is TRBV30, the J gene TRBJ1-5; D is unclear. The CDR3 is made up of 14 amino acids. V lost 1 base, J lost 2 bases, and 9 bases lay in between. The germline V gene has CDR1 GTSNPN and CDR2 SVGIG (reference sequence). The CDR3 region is CAWSGTQGNQPQHF. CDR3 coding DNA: TGTGCCTGGAGTGGGACGCAGGGCAATCAGCCCCAGCATTTT.

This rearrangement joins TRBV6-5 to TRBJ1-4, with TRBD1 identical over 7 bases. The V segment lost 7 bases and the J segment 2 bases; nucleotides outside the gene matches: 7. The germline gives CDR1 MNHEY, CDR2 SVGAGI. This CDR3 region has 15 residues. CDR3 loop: CASTRGFFTNEKLFF. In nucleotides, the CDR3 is TGTGCCAGCACCAGGGGGTTTTTTACTAATGAAAAACTGTTTTTT.

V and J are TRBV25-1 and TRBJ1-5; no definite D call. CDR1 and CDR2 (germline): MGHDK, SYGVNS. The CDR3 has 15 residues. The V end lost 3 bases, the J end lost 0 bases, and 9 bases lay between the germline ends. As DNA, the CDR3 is TGTGCCAGCAGTGACACTTCGGATAGCAATCAGCCCCAGCATTTT. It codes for CASSDTSDSNQPQHF.

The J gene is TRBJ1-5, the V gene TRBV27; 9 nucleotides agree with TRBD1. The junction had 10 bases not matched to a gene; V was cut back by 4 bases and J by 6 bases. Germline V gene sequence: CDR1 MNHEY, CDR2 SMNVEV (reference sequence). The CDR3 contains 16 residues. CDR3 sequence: CASSSTRQGESQPQHF. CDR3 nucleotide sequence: TGTGCCAGCAGTTCGACGAGACAGGGGGAAAGTCAGCCCCAGCATTTT.

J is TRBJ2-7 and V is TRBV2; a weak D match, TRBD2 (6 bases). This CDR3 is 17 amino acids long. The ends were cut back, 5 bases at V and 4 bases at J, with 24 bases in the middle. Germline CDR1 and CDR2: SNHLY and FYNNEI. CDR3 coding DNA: TGTGCCAGCAGTCACCTCCCGGGGACTGAAAAAGGGTACGAGCAGTACTTC. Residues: CASSHLPGTEKGYEQYF.

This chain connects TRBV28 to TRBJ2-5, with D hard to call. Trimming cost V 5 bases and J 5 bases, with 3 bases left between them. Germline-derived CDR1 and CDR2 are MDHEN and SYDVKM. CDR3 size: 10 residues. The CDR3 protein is CASSQETQYF. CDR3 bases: TGTGCCAGCAGTCAGGAGACCCAGTACTTC.

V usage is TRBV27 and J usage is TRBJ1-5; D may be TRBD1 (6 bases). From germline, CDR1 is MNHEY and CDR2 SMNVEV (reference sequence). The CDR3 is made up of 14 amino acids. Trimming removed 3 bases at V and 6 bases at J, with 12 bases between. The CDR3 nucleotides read TGTGCCAGCAGTTTCGGGGGGGCAGGTCAGCCCCAGCATTTT. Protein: CASSFGGAGQPQHF.

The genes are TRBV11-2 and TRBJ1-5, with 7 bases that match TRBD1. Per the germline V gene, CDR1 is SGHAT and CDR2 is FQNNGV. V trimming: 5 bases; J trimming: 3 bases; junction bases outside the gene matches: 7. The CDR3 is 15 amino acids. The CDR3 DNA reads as TGTGCCAGCAGCGAACAGACAGGGACCAATCAGCCCCAGCATTTT. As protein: CASSEQTGTNQPQHF.

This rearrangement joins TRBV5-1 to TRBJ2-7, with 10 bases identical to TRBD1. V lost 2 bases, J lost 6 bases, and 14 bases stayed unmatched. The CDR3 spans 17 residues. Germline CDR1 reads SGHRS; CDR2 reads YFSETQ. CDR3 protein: CASSFNDGTGERSEQYF. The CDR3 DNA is TGCGCCAGCAGCTTCAATGACGGGACAGGGGAAAGAAGCGAGCAGTACTTC. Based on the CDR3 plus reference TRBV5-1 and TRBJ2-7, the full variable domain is KAGVTQTPRYLIKTRGQQVTLSCSPISGHRSVSWYQQTPGQGLQFLFEYFSETQRNKGNFPGRFSGRQFSNSRSEMNVSTLELGDSALYLCASSFNDGTGERSEQYFGPGTRLTVT.

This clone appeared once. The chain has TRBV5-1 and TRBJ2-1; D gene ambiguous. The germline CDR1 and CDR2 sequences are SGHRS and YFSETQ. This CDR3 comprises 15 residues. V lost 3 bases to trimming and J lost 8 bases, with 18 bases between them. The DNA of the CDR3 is TGCGCCAGCAGCTACCCCGGTCCCGGTGCGGATGAGCAGTTCTTC. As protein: CASSYPGPGADEQFF.

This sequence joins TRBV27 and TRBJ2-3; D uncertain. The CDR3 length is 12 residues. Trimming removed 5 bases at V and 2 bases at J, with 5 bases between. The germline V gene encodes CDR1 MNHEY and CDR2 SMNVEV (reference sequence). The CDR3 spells CASSPNTDTQYF. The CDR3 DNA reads TGTGCCAGCAGTCCCAACACAGATACGCAGTATTTT.